Each of the 18 T cell receptor beta chains below was sequenced from the same sample in a study of shared clonotypes between healthy human individuals. The repertoire was sequenced with immunoSEQ multiplex PCR; TCRdb's copy has only in-frame clones and lacks some. Here the sample spans about 230,000 clones, 65% to 70% being singletons. Specimen: memory CD4+ T cells sorted from blood. Noted subset: CD45RA-negative fraction. These receptors came from a man younger than 45 in good health.

The chain couples TRBV5-6 to TRBJ2-3; D gene unclear. The V gene's germline CDR1 is SGHDT and CDR2 YYEEEE. This CDR3 is 14 amino acids long. Trimming shortened V by 1 base and J by 2 bases, and 8 bases separated the two germline ends. For the CDR3, the DNA is TGTGCCAGCAGCTTGTTTCGCAACACAGATACGCAGTATTTT. Its translation: CASSLFRNTDTQYF.

The chain recombines TRBV11-2 with TRBJ1-3, with a tentative D call TRBD1 (5 bases). The ends were cut back, 5 bases at V and 0 bases at J, with 14 bases in the middle. Germline V lookup: CDR1 SGHAT, CDR2 FQNNGV. This CDR3 has 16 amino acids. In DNA, the CDR3 is TGTGCCAGCAGCCCGGGGACGCTGATCTCTGGAAACACCATATATTTT. Its translation: CASSPGTLISGNTIYF. The entire variable domain, with the rest obtained from reference TRBV11-2 and TRBJ1-3, is as follows: EAGVAQSPRYKIIEKRQSVAFWCNPISGHATLYWYQQILGQGPKLLIQFQNNGVVDDSQLPKDRFSAERLKGVDSTLKIQPAKLEDSAVYLCASSPGTLISGNTIYFGEGSWLTVV.

The chain recombines TRBV2 with TRBJ2-7; possibly TRBD1 for D (5 bases). The V and J ends lost 8 bases and 3 bases respectively, with 17 bases between them. The CDR3 length is 14 residues. Germline V gene sequence: CDR1 SNHLY, CDR2 FYNNEI. The CDR3: CASLPDSLYYEQYF. For the CDR3, the DNA is TGTGCCAGCCTGCCAGACAGCCTTTACTACGAGCAGTACTTC.

This clone was picked up a small number of times. The gene calls are TRBV29-1 and TRBJ2-7; 14 bases are shared with TRBD2. The CDR3 sequence is 14 residues long. CDR1 SQVTM and CDR2 ANQGSEA come from the germline V gene. Trimming removed 4 bases from V and 3 bases from J; junction bases left unmatched: 2. CDR3 sequence (DNA): TGCAGCGTTGGAGGGACTAGCGGGAGCTACGAGCAGTACTTC. Protein: CSVGGTSGSYEQYF.

This clone was detected ten times or more. The chain carries TRBV28 and TRBJ2-4, with TRBD1 as a possible D gene (5 bases). This CDR3 is built from 15 residues. V lost 5 bases and J lost 2, with 13 bases in between. Germline loops: CDR1 MDHEN, CDR2 SYDVKM. The CDR3 here is CASSHQGGSKNIQYF. CDR3 DNA sequence: TGTGCCAGCAGTCACCAGGGCGGCTCCAAAAACATTCAGTACTTC.

V gene TRBV9 combines with J gene TRBJ2-3; no reliable D call. V gave up 6 bases and J gave up 2 bases, with 13 bases separating them. CDR1 is SGDLS, CDR2 YYNGEE, per germline. This CDR3 has 14 residues. This chain's CDR3 is CASNFVEPTDTQYF. Written as DNA, the CDR3 is TGTGCCAGCAACTTCGTCGAGCCCACAGATACGCAGTATTTT.

This clone was detected a few times. The chain uses TRBV7-9 and TRBJ2-7; D call uncertain. CDR3 length equals 13 residues. Germline V gene lookup returns CDR1 SEHNR and CDR2 FQNEAQ (reference sequence). With 3 bases removed from V and 0 bases from J, the gap between germline ends came to 6 bases. Written as DNA, the CDR3 is TGTGCCAGCAGCTTCCAAAGCTCCTACGAGCAGTACTTC. Amino acid sequence: CASSFQSSYEQYF.

This chain links TRBV9 with TRBJ2-7; D is uncertain. Trimming removed 0 bases from V and 6 bases from J, with 13 bases in between. Looked up from germline, CDR1 is SGDLS and CDR2 is YYNGEE. CDR3 length: 14 amino acids. Here the CDR3 reads CASSVGNSYGEQYF. The CDR3 DNA reads as TGTGCCAGCAGCGTAGGCAACTCATACGGCGAGCAGTACTTC.

This chain connects TRBV5-4 to TRBJ2-2; 9 positions agree with TRBD1. The CDR3 covers 16 residues. CDR1 SGHNT and CDR2 YYREEE come from the germline V gene (reference sequence). J gave up 0 bases and V 4 bases, and 4 bases lay outside the gene matches. The CDR3 nucleotides are TGTGCCAGCAGCCCGACAGGGGGGACGAACACCGGGGAGCTGTTTTTT. Its protein is CASSPTGGTNTGELFF. Based on the CDR3 plus reference TRBV5-4 and TRBJ2-2, the full variable domain is ETGVTQSPTHLIKTRGQQVTLRCSSQSGHNTVSWYQQALGQGPQFIFQYYREEENGRGNFPPRFSGLQFPNYSSELNVNALELDDSALYLCASSPTGGTNTGELFFGEGSRLTVL.

This clone has just a few counts. The chain has TRBV7-8 and TRBJ2-2; the D is unclear. V shed 0 bases and J shed 4 bases, with 6 bases lying between them. This CDR3 comprises 14 residues. The V gene's germline CDR1 is SGHVS and CDR2 FQNEAQ. The CDR3, as DNA: TGTGCCAGCAGCTTAGCCACACTCACCGGGGAGCTGTTTTTT. It is translated as CASSLATLTGELFF.

The gene calls are TRBV5-4 and TRBJ1-1; D remains ambiguous. V gave up 3 bases and J gave up 2 bases, with 11 bases separating them. The germline gives CDR1 SGHNT, CDR2 YYREEE (reference sequence). The CDR3 has 14 residues. The CDR3 region is CASSWEMENTEAFF. Here the CDR3 DNA reads TGTGCCAGCAGCTGGGAGATGGAAAACACTGAAGCTTTCTTT. Based on the CDR3 plus reference TRBV5-4 and TRBJ1-1, the full variable domain is ETGVTQSPTHLIKTRGQQVTLRCSSQSGHNTVSWYQQALGQGPQFIFQYYREEENGRGNFPPRFSGLQFPNYSSELNVNALELDDSALYLCASSWEMENTEAFFGQGTRLTVV.

With respect to this clone: Other DNA sequences of this sample code for an identical CDR3. The chain is built from TRBV5-4 and TRBJ2-7; 9 bases line up with TRBD1. The CDR3 is made up of 15 amino acids. Germline V CDR1 and CDR2: SGHNT, YYREEE (reference sequence). With 2 bases clipped from V and 1 base from J, the junction kept 4 bases outside the gene matches. The CDR3 sequence is CASSFPGTGSYEQYF. CDR3 in DNA: TGTGCCAGCAGCTTTCCGGGGACAGGGTCCTACGAGCAGTACTTC.

The chain uses TRBV4-1 and TRBJ1-2; 7 positions match TRBD1. Germline-derived CDR1 and CDR2 are MGHRA and YSYEKL. The junction had 7 bases not matched to a gene; V was cut back by 0 bases and J by 3 bases. The CDR3 is 16 residues long. CDR3 nucleotide sequence: TGCGCCAGCAGCCAAGAAGGGGGACAGAGCTACTATGGCTACACCTTC. This codes for CASSQEGGQSYYGYTF.

The CDR3: CASSATGQEVFSGANVLTF. As DNA, the CDR3 is TGTGCCAGCAGCGCGACGGGACAGGAGGTTTTCTCTGGGGCCAACGTCCTGACTTTC. This chain connects TRBV9 to TRBJ2-6; TRBD1 matches at 8 bases. The V gene's germline CDR1 is SGDLS and CDR2 YYNGEE. Unmatched junction bases numbered 11, after V lost 3 bases and J lost 0 bases. The CDR3 sequence is 19 residues long.

This clone was recorded at least ten times. Written as DNA, the CDR3 is TGTGCCAGCTCGACAGGGGGCGCGAGCATTCAGTACTTC. Encoded protein: CASSTGGASIQYF. V is TRBV6-6 and J is TRBJ2-4, with TRBD1 identical over 10 bases. The J segment lost 9 bases and the V segment lost 8 bases, leaving 7 bases of the junction unmatched. Germline values: CDR1 MNHNY, CDR2 SVGAGI (reference sequence). This CDR3 contains 13 residues.

The chain combines TRBV5-5 with TRBJ2-7; 7 bases agree with TRBD1. With V trimmed by 4 bases and J by 5 bases, 9 bases remained unmatched. The CDR3 extends over 14 amino acids. CDR1 SGHKS and CDR2 YYEKEE come from the germline V gene (reference sequence). The CDR3 nucleotides read TGTGCCAGCAGCCTCGAGGGACAGTGGGACGAGCAGTACTTC. Its protein is CASSLEGQWDEQYF.

The chain couples TRBV29-1 to TRBJ2-1, with 9 bases identical to TRBD2. V dropped 4 bases and J dropped 5; count of bases not matched to a gene: 9. Germline loops: CDR1 SQVTM, CDR2 ANQGSEA. The CDR3 is 15 amino acids. The CDR3, as DNA: TGCAGCGTTGGTTTACGGGTAGCGGGAGACAATGAGCAGTTCTTC. Its translation is CSVGLRVAGDNEQFF.

V usage is TRBV6-5 and J usage is TRBJ2-2; 10 bases align to TRBD2. Germline V lookup: CDR1 MNHEY, CDR2 SVGAGI. This CDR3 spans 16 amino acids. With 2 bases clipped from V and 2 bases from J, the junction kept 2 bases outside the gene matches. The CDR3, as DNA: TGTGCCAGCAGTTACGTAGCGGGAGGTAACACCGGGGAGCTGTTTTTT. This sequence encodes CASSYVAGGNTGELFF.